Listed below are T cell receptor beta chains from one sample, sequenced in a study of OX40 agonist ivuxolimab in advanced cancers. The method was immunoSEQ multiplex PCR; TCRdb's version includes in-frame clones alone and lacks a portion of them. This sample yields tens of thousands of clones, of which 73% are seen a single time; 18% belongs to the top ten. Sequences were derived from CD4+ or CD8+ T cells sorted from blood, sampled in a trial of the OX40 agonist ivuxolimab. The receptor source for this set is an adult with an advanced solid tumor such as melanoma, head and neck, liver or kidney cancer. The CDR3 runs from the conserved cysteine through the conserved F or W. The D gene is left open where the match is weak. For some rows the clone size is stated as once, few or many, or as a class when expanded; others skip it.

j_call | v_call | clone_size | d_call | cdr3_aa | cdr3_nt
TRBJ1-1 | TRBV11-3 | few | TRBD1 | CASSITGGTEAFF | TGTGCCAGCAGCATTACAGGGGGCACTGAAGCTTTCTTT
TRBJ2-7 | TRBV7-9 | . | . | CASSSRGHEQYF | TGTGCCAGCAGCAGCAGGGGCCACGAGCAGTACTTC
TRBJ1-2 | TRBV6-5 | once | . | CASSYKLGSYGYTF | TGTGCCAGCAGTTATAAACTAGGGAGTTATGGCTACACCTTC
TRBJ1-1 | TRBV27 | . | . | CASTLGTPGNTEAFF | TGTGCCAGCACCCTGGGCACCCCGGGGAACACTGAAGCTTTCTTT
TRBJ2-7 | TRBV7-9 | few | . | CASSFLYEQYF | TGTGCCAGCAGCTTCCTCTACGAGCAGTACTTC
TRBJ1-2 | TRBV7-9 | . | TRBD1 | CASSTRTGNYGYTF | TGTGCCAGCAGCACCCGGACAGGCAACTATGGCTACACCTTC
TRBJ2-3 | TRBV7-9 | once | . | CASSVEVGGRTDTQYF | TGTGCCAGCAGCGTAGAGGTGGGGGGTCGCACAGATACGCAGTATTTT
TRBJ2-3 | TRBV28 | once | . | CASSLQGLTDTQYF | TGTGCCAGCAGTTTACAGGGGTTAACAGATACGCAGTATTTT
TRBJ2-2 | TRBV10-3 | . | . | CAITTFTGELFF | TGTGCCATCACCACATTTACCGGGGAGCTGTTTTTT
TRBJ2-5 | TRBV7-9 | . | . | CASSLSAHLRKTQYF | TGTGCCAGCAGCTTATCCGCCCACCTAAGAAAGACCCAGTACTTC
TRBJ2-7 | TRBV30 | . | . | CAWSVPVYYEQYF | TGTGCCTGGAGTGTTCCTGTTTACTACGAGCAGTACTTC
TRBJ2-3 | TRBV6-5 | . | TRBD2 | CASSSTSGGADTQYF | TGTGCCAGCAGTTCTACTAGCGGGGGGGCAGATACGCAGTATTTT
TRBJ1-2 | TRBV7-9 | many | . | CASSTIQRAYGYTF | TGTGCCAGCAGCACAATTCAGAGAGCCTATGGCTACACCTTC
TRBJ1-4 | TRBV4-1 | . | TRBD1 | CASSQGNRGEKLFF | TGCGCCAGCAGCCAAGGGAACAGGGGGGAAAAACTGTTTTTT
TRBJ2-3 | TRBV19 | . | . | CASSLHVGGTDTQYF | TGTGCCAGTAGTCTGCACGTGGGGGGCACAGATACGCAGTATTTT
TRBJ2-6 | TRBV23-1 | . | . | CASSPWWGSSGANVLTF | TGCGCCAGCAGTCCCTGGTGGGGGTCCTCTGGGGCCAACGTCCTGACTTTC
TRBJ1-6 | TRBV7-9 | . | . | CASGSGYGYNSPLHF | TGTGCCAGCGGATCAGGTTACGGCTATAATTCACCCCTCCACTTT
TRBJ2-7 | TRBV11-3 | once | . | CASSSKAYEQYF | TGTGCCAGCAGCTCTAAGGCCTACGAGCAGTACTTC
TRBJ2-7 | TRBV19 | . | TRBD1 | CASSIGTGEGYEQYF | TGTGCCAGTAGTATCGGGACAGGGGAGGGATACGAGCAGTACTTC
TRBJ2-7 | TRBV6-5 | once | . | CASSFTETATYEQYF | TGTGCCAGCAGTTTTACCGAGACAGCTACCTACGAGCAGTACTTC
TRBJ1-5 | TRBV30 | many | . | CAWSPGPNNQPQHF | TGTGCCTGGAGTCCGGGACCGAACAATCAGCCCCAGCATTTT
TRBJ1-2 | TRBV2 | . | TRBD1 | CASSDITGQGANGYTF | TGTGCCAGCAGTGACATTACGGGACAGGGGGCTAATGGCTACACCTTC
TRBJ1-1 | TRBV21-1 | few | . | CAPLALNRDRPYRSMNTEAFF | TGTGCCCCTTTAGCGCTTAATAGGGACAGGCCATATCGGAGCATGAACACTGAAGCTTTCTTT
TRBJ1-1 | TRBV6-5 | . | TRBD1 | CASSYGDRGNTEAFF | TGTGCCAGCAGTTACGGGGACAGGGGGAACACTGAAGCTTTCTTT
TRBJ2-3 | TRBV5-4 | few | . | CASSLEFGTDTQYF | TGTGCCAGCAGCTTGGAGTTCGGCACAGATACGCAGTATTTT
TRBJ1-1 | TRBV7-3 | . | TRBD1 | CASSSGTGNTEAFF | TGTGCCAGCAGCTCCGGGACAGGGAACACTGAAGCTTTCTTT
TRBJ1-1 | TRBV11-1 | . | . | CASSGWSGDTEAFF | TGTGCCAGCAGTGGGTGGTCTGGAGACACTGAAGCTTTCTTT
TRBJ1-5 | TRBV10-2 | . | . | CASSESIGRGQPQHF | TGCGCCAGCAGTGAGTCGATAGGGCGCGGTCAGCCCCAGCATTTT
TRBJ2-2 | TRBV7-8 | . | . | CASSLVVGLNGELFF | TGTGCCAGCAGCTTAGTGGTGGGGTTGAACGGGGAGCTGTTTTTT
TRBJ1-2 | TRBV5-2 | . | . | CASSYMDGYTF | TGCGCCAGCAGCTACATGGATGGCTACACCTTC
TRBJ1-1 | TRBV18 | . | . | CASSRKAENTEAFF | TGTGCCAGCTCACGAAAGGCAGAGAACACTGAAGCTTTCTTT
TRBJ2-4 | TRBV7-9 | once | . | CASSLEHRGDPIQYF | TGTGCCAGCAGCTTAGAACATAGGGGTGACCCCATTCAGTACTTC
TRBJ2-7 | TRBV7-6 | . | TRBD1 | CASSQGASPSLEQYF | TGTGCCAGCAGCCAGGGGGCCTCCCCCTCTCTCGAGCAGTACTTC
TRBJ2-3 | TRBV7-9 | . | . | CASSSLQGGATDTQYF | TGTGCCAGCAGCTCTCTTCAGGGGGGGGCCACAGATACGCAGTATTTT
TRBJ2-1 | TRBV6-8 | few | . | CASTPFRGVPDNEQFF | TGTGCCAGCACCCCTTTCAGGGGGGTCCCCGATAATGAGCAGTTCTTC
TRBJ2-7 | TRBV19 | . | . | CASSMGLEGYEQYF | TGTGCCAGTAGTATGGGCTTGGAGGGCTACGAGCAGTACTTC
TRBJ2-5 | TRBV5-1 | . | . | CASSFEWGNQETQYF | TGCGCCAGCAGCTTCGAGTGGGGGAACCAAGAGACCCAGTACTTC
TRBJ2-1 | TRBV4-2 | . | . | CASSFEPGGNEQFF | TGTGCCAGCAGCTTTGAGCCAGGAGGCAATGAGCAGTTCTTC
TRBJ2-7 | TRBV27 | . | TRBD1 | CASSLPGQGAYEQYF | TGTGCCAGCAGTCTACCGGGACAGGGGGCGTACGAGCAGTACTTC
TRBJ2-7 | TRBV11-2 | . | TRBD1 | CASSLGDRVYEQYF | TGTGCCAGCAGCTTAGGGGACAGGGTCTACGAGCAGTACTTC
TRBJ2-7 | TRBV30 | . | TRBD2 | CAWNSGGEQYF | TGTGCCTGGAACTCGGGGGGGGAGCAGTACTTC
TRBJ1-1 | TRBV28 | . | . | CASSLFSPNTEAFF | TGTGCCAGCAGTTTATTTTCACCGAACACTGAAGCTTTCTTT
TRBJ1-3 | TRBV4-1 | once | . | CASSQVLHFQGSSGNTIYF | TGCGCCAGCAGCCAAGTTCTACATTTTCAGGGGAGCTCTGGAAACACCATATATTTT
TRBJ2-1 | TRBV29-1 | . | TRBD2 | CSVDGGGGPGGSYNEQFF | TGCAGCGTGGACGGGGGGGGCGGGCCAGGAGGTTCCTACAATGAGCAGTTCTTC
TRBJ1-4 | TRBV19 | . | TRBD1 | CASSGTGGAGEKLFF | TGTGCCAGTAGCGGGACAGGGGGCGCGGGTGAAAAACTGTTTTTT
TRBJ2-3 | TRBV28 | . | . | CASTSHRRADTQYF | TGTGCCAGCACCTCGCACCGCCGCGCAGATACGCAGTATTTT
TRBJ1-4 | TRBV27 | few | TRBD1 | CASSWGEGGDEKLFF | TGTGCCAGCAGTTGGGGGGAAGGGGGCGATGAAAAACTGTTTTTT
TRBJ1-4 | TRBV5-6 | . | TRBD1 | CASSWTGHEKLFF | TGTGCCAGCAGCTGGACAGGGCATGAAAAACTGTTTTTT
TRBJ1-2 | TRBV11-2 | . | . | CASSLVLGVSGYTF | TGTGCCAGCAGCTTAGTATTGGGGGTTTCTGGCTACACCTTC
TRBJ1-1 | TRBV4-2 | . | TRBD1 | CASSQDNPGQGMNTEAFF | TGTGCCAGCAGCCAAGATAACCCAGGACAGGGGATGAACACTGAAGCTTTCTTT
TRBJ2-3 | TRBV27 | . | . | CASRNFTSSTDTQYF | TGTGCCAGCAGAAACTTTACGTCTAGCACAGATACGCAGTATTTT
TRBJ2-1 | TRBV30 | . | TRBD2 | CAGKLRTSGGGLFRNEQFF | TGTGCCGGAAAACTAAGGACTAGCGGGGGGGGTTTATTCCGGAATGAGCAGTTCTTC
TRBJ2-5 | TRBV7-9 | . | . | CASQTGPPLYQETQYF | TGTGCCAGCCAAACCGGGCCCCCGTTGTACCAAGAGACCCAGTACTTC
TRBJ2-3 | TRBV19 | few | . | CASSMIPRGSGFTDTQYF | TGTGCCAGTAGTATGATCCCCCGGGGCAGCGGCTTTACAGATACGCAGTATTTT
TRBJ2-1 | TRBV29-1 | . | . | CSVVPGGYNEQFF | TGCAGCGTTGTGCCAGGGGGGTACAATGAGCAGTTCTTC
TRBJ1-4 | TRBV15 | . | . | CATSRQGQFGLFF | TGTGCCACCAGCAGACAGGGCCAGTTTGGGCTGTTTTTT
TRBJ2-3 | TRBV30 | . | . | CAWSSIGDTQYF | TGTGCCTGGAGCTCAATCGGAGATACGCAGTATTTT
TRBJ1-2 | TRBV28 | . | . | CASSSPTLPDASFRAYGYTF | TGTGCCAGCAGTTCGCCAACCCTCCCTGATGCCTCATTTAGAGCCTATGGCTACACCTTC
TRBJ2-1 | TRBV9 | . | TRBD1 | CASSETGGNYNEQFF | TGTGCCAGCAGCGAGACAGGGGGCAACTACAATGAGCAGTTCTTC